This T cell receptor (beta chain) was retrieved from a study of T cell responses to AZD1222 COVID-19 vaccine. Study results and limitations: Only six people who got AZD1222 tested seropositive at baseline. Increased Spike-specific TCR breadth and depth were observed after two AZD1222 doses. Spike-spanning, vaccine-associated CD4 TCRs were dominant at 160-218 and 743-854. Per reports, nearly half of all spike-specific TCRs target regions that are unmutated in variants.

CDR3 length: 13 amino acids. Germline loops: CDR1 SQVTM, CDR2 ANQGSEA. V was shortened by 7 bases and J by 2 bases, with 12 bases between the two germline ends. Libraries were prepared by immunoSEQ multiplex PCR; TCRdb keeps only in-frame clonotypes and omits some of them. Here the sample spans some 100,000 clones, more than 75% being singletons. About this clone: Its antigen is not known.

The TCR originated in an adult in good health. Sequenced material: peripheral blood, taken on day 0 of MenACWY control vaccination. V usage is TRBV29-1 and J usage is TRBJ1-3; TRBD1 is a possible D gene (6 bases). The CDR3 loop reads CSAQEGAGNTIYF. The CDR3, as DNA: TGCAGCGCTCAAGAGGGGGCTGGAAACACCATATATTTT.